This TCR beta chain was obtained from a study of immune heterogeneity within non-small cell lung tumors. Template came from bulk tumor genomic DNA, at around 630 ng per sample. Several biopsies were collected from each primary tumor during surgery. They were spaced as far apart as possible within the tumor mass. With untreated, newly diagnosed non-small cell lung cancer, the patients went on to undergo curative surgery. With 32 V and 13 J primers, multiplex PCR amplified the TCR beta CDR3. TCRdb reprocessed the multiplex PCR reads with MiXCR, giving one entry per CDR3 protein. This table has 20,000 to 25,000 distinct CDR3 sequences, around 30% appearing once. This clonotype was found a few times. The receptor was derived from a man aged 40-50 years with non-small cell lung cancer. Sequencing was carried out using lung tumor tissue.

The CDR3 DNA sequence: TGTGCCAGCAGCCAAGTCGCCCAGGGGAACACTGAAGCTTTCTTT. Encoded protein: CASSQVAQGNTEAFF. The chain has TRBV4-2 and TRBJ1-1; D might be TRBD1 (5 bases). V lost 1 base to trimming and J lost 1 base, with 10 bases between them. The germline V gene has CDR1 LGHNA and CDR2 YNFKEQ. This CDR3 comprises 15 residues.